Given below is one TCR beta chain in context. The antigen remains undetermined. This sample is drawn from a study of cytotoxic CD8 clonotypes in ibrutinib-treated CLL. The study's findings and limits: Clonality went up at the time of ibrutinib response, stayed stable in sustained remission, and later dropped back toward its baseline level at progression. Against age-matched healthy donors, baseline clonality ran higher and tracked circulating CD8+ T-cell counts.

Genomic DNA in an amount of about 2 micrograms was extracted from cryopreserved PBMCs and used for the preparation of TCR beta libraries. Method: immunoSEQ multiplex PCR; TCRdb's copy keeps in-frame clones and lacks some. This sample has approximately 24,000 clones, with 55% to 70% found just once. This CDR3 has 14 amino acids. In germline, CDR1 is WNHNN, CDR2 SYGVQD (reference sequence). V was pared by 3 bases and J by 9 bases, with 15 bases between. Sample: PBMCs, taken at disease progression, from a patient treated with ibrutinib. The genes are TRBV10-1 and TRBJ1-5; D not resolved. This TCR was sampled from a human donor with chronic lymphocytic leukemia. The CDR3 region is CASSDKGSRWPQHF. Here the CDR3 DNA reads TGCGCCAGCAGTGATAAAGGAAGTAGGTGGCCCCAGCATTTT.